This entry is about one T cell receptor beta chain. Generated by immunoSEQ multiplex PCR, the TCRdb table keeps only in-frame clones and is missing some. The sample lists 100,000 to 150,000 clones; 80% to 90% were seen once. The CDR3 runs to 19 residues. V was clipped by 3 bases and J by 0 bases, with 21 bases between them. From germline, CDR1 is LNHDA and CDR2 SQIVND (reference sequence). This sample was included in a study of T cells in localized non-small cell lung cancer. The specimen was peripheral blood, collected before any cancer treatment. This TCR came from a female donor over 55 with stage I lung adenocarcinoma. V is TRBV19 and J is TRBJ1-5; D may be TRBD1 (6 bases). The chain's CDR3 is CASSISPRGPEVSNQPQHF. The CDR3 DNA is TGTGCCAGTAGTATCTCTCCCAGGGGTCCGGAGGTTAGCAATCAGCCCCAGCATTTT.